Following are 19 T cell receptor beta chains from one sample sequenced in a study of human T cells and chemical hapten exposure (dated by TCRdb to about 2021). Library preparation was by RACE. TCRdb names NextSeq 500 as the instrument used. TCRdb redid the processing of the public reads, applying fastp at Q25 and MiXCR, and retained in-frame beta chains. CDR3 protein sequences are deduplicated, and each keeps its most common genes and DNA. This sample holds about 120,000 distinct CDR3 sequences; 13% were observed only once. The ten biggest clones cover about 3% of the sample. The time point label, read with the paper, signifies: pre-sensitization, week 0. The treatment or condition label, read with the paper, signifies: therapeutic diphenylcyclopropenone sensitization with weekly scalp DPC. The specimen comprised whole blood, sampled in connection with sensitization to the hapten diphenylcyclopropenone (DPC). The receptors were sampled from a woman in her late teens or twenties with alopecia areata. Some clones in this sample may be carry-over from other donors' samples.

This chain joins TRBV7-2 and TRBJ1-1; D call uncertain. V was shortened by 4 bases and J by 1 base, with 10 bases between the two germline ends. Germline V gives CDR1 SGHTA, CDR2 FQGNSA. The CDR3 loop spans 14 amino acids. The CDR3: CASSSRVSNTEAFF. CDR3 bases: TGTGCCAGCAGCTCCCGGGTCTCGAACACTGAAGCTTTCTTT.

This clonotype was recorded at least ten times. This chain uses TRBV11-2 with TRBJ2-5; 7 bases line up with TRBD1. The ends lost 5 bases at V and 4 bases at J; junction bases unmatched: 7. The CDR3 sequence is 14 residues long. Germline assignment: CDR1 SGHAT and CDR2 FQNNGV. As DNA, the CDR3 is TGTGCCAGCAGCCCCCGACAGGGTGGAGAGACCCAGTACTTC. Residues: CASSPRQGGETQYF.

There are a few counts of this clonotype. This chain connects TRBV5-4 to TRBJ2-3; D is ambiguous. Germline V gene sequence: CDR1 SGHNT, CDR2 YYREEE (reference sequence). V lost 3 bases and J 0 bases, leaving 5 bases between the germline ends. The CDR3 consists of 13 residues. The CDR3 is CASSWPSTDTQYF. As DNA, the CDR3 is TGTGCCAGCAGCTGGCCTAGCACAGATACGCAGTATTTT.

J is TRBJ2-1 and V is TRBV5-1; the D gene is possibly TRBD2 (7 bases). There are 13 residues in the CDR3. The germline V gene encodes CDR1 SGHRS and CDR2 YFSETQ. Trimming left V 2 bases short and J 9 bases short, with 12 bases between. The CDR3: CASSLYREGEQFF. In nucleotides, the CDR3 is TGCGCCAGCAGCTTATACAGGGAGGGTGAGCAGTTCTTC.

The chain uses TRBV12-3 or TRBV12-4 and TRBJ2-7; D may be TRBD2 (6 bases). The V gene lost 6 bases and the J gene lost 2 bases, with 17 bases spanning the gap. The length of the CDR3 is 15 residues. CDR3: CASSLRGSWAYEQYF. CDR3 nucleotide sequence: TGTGCCAGCAGCCTCCGGGGGAGCTGGGCCTACGAGCAGTACTTC.

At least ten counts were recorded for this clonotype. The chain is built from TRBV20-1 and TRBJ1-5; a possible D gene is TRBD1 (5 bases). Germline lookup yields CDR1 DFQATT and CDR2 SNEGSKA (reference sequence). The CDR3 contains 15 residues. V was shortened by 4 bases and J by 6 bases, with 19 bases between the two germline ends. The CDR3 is CSATTGMGQGQPQHF. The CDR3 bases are TGCAGTGCTACCACCGGGATGGGGCAGGGTCAGCCCCAGCATTTT.

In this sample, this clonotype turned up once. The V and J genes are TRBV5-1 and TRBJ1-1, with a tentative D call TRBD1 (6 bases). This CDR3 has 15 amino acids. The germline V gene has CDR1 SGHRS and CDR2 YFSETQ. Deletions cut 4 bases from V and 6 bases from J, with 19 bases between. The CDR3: CASSRETGSRAEAFF. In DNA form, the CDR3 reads TGCGCCAGCAGCCGCGAAACAGGGAGTAGGGCTGAAGCTTTCTTT.

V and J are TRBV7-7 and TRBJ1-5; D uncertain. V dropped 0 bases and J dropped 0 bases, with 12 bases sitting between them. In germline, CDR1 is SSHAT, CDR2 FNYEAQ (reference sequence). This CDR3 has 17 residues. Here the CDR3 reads CASSLARQNNSNQPQHF. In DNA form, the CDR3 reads TGTGCCAGCAGCTTAGCGCGGCAGAACAATAGCAATCAGCCCCAGCATTTT.

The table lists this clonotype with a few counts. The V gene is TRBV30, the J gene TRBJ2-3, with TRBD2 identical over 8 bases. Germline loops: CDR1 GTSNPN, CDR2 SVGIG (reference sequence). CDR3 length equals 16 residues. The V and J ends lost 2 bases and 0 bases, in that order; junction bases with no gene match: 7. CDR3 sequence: CAWSRSRGASTDTQYF. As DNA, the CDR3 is TGTGCCTGGAGTAGATCGCGGGGGGCTAGCACAGATACGCAGTATTTT.

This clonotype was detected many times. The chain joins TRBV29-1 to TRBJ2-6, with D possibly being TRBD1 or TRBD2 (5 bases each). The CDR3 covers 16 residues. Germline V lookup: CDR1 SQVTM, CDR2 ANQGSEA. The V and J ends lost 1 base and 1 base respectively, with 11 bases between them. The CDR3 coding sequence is TGCAGCGTTGAAGGGGGACCAGGTTCTGGGGCCAACGTCCTGACTTTC. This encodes CSVEGGPGSGANVLTF.

The CDR3 region is CASSSAGTGNTEAFF. Written as DNA, the CDR3 is TGTGCCAGCAGTTCCGCCGGGACAGGGAACACTGAAGCTTTCTTT. The chain employs TRBV28 and TRBJ1-1; 8 bases line up with TRBD1. Per germline, CDR1 MDHEN and CDR2 SYDVKM. V lost 4 bases to trimming and J lost 1 base; unmatched junction nucleotides: 5. The CDR3 is 15 residues long.

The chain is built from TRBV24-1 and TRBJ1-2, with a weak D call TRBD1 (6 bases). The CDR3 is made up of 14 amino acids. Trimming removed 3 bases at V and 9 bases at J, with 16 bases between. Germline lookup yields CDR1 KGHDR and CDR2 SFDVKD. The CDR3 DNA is TGTGCCACCAGTGATCAACGGCCAGGGGAGAGCTACACCTTC. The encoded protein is CATSDQRPGESYTF.

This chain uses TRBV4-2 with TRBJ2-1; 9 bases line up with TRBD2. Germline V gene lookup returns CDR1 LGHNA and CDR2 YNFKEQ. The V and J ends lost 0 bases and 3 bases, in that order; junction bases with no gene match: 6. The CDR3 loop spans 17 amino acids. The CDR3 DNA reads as TGTGCCAGCAGCCAAGATCCTGCGGGGGGGTTCTACAATGAGCAGTTCTTC. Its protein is CASSQDPAGGFYNEQFF.

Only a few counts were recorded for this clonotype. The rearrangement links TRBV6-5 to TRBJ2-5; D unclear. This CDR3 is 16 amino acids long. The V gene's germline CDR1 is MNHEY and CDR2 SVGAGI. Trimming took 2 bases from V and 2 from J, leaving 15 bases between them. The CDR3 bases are TGTGCCAGCAGTTACCTCGCTGCGAAGCGTCAAGAGACCCAGTACTTC. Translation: CASSYLAAKRQETQYF.

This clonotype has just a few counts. The CDR3 DNA reads as TGCAGTGCCCGTGGACAGGGGAAAAATCAGCCCCAGCATTTT. Its protein product is CSARGQGKNQPQHF. The chain uses TRBV20-1 and TRBJ1-5, with TRBD1 matching over 9 bases. There are 14 residues in the CDR3. J was trimmed by 4 bases and V by 6 bases; bases with no gene match: 7. Looked up from germline, CDR1 is DFQATT and CDR2 is SNEGSKA (reference sequence).

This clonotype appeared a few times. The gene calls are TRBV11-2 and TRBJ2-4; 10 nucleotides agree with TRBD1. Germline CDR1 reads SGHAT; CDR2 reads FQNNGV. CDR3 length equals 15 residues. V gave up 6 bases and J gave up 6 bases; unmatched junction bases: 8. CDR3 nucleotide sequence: TGTGCCAGCAGATTGGACAGGGGGGTGATAAACATTCAGTACTTC. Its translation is CASRLDRGVINIQYF.

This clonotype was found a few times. The DNA for the CDR3 is TGTGCCAGCAGCTCCTCCCGGGAACAAGAGACCCAGTACTTC. This gives the protein CASSSSREQETQYF. The chain is built from TRBV7-6 and TRBJ2-5, with a weak D call TRBD2 (5 bases). Looked up from germline, CDR1 is SGHVS and CDR2 is FNYEAQ. The CDR3 sequence is 14 residues long. V shed 4 bases and J shed 2 bases, with 11 bases lying between them.

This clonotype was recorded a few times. CDR3 DNA sequence: TGCGCCAGCAGCGACGGGACAGCCCTCTCCTACGAGCAGTACTTC. Its translation is CASSDGTALSYEQYF. The V gene is TRBV5-1, the J gene TRBJ2-7, with 7 bases aligning to TRBD1. V shed 4 bases and J 0 bases; nucleotides not matched to a gene: 7. The germline gives CDR1 SGHRS, CDR2 YFSETQ. There are 15 residues in the CDR3.

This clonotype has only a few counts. CDR3 region: CSAPLPKGSYNEQFF. The DNA of the CDR3 is TGCAGTGCTCCTCTTCCTAAGGGCTCCTACAATGAGCAGTTCTTC. V and J are TRBV20-1 and TRBJ2-1; D uncertain. CDR1 and CDR2 from the germline V gene are DFQATT and SNEGSKA (reference sequence). This CDR3 is built from 15 residues. V was clipped by 5 bases and J by 0 bases, with 14 bases between them.